Sequencing of this TCR beta chain was carried out in a study of T-cell reconstitution after alpha-beta-depleted transplantation in children. V lost 4 bases and J lost 6; bases outside the gene matches: 7. CDR3 length: 15 residues. CDR1 and CDR2 from the germline V gene are DFQATT and SNEGSKA (reference sequence). The TCRbeta library incorporated unique molecular identifiers. TCRdb called the PCR reads again in MiXCR, with one record for every CDR3 protein. The sample has around 960,000 distinct CDR3 sequences, under 30% seen once; the top ten hold over 25%. The chain couples TRBV20-1 to TRBJ1-5; the match to TRBD1 covers 12 bases. This specimen consisted of PBMCs, mostly from graft donor cells, obtained 360 days after TCRalphabeta/CD19-depleted stem cell transplant. The receptor was derived from a boy in the first two years of life who had a stem cell transplant for SCID, so the T cells may come from the graft donor. In DNA form, the CDR3 reads TGCAGTGCTACTTCCGGGACAGGGGGCGGTCAGCCCCAGCATTTT. Its protein product is CSATSGTGGGQPQHF.